This T cell receptor beta chain was documented in a study of response to subunit inactivated influenza vaccine. In its sample, this clonotype was seen many times. Its target is not known. CDR1 and CDR2 (germline): SGHDN, FVKESK. V shed 4 bases and J 9 bases; nucleotides not matched to a gene: 12. CDR3 length equals 15 residues. TCRdb analysed the RT-PCR reads with MiXCR anew, one entry per CDR3 protein. Among under 200,000 distinct CDR3 sequences listed, approximately 11% were seen once. Study-wide results and limits: The authors suggested that few new T cells are recruited per seasonal influenza vaccination.

The source of this sequence is a man between 50 and 70 years old who received an inactivated influenza vaccine. The gene calls are TRBV14 and TRBJ2-3; 8 bases align to TRBD2. This specimen consisted of CD8+ T cells sorted from PBMCs, obtained around 25 months after vaccination. The CDR3 DNA follows: TGTGCCAGCAGCCCTCCTCGGGGGGGTGCCCGGACGCAGTATTTT. Translation gives CASSPPRGGARTQYF.